The entry below describes one T cell receptor (beta chain). The entry originates in a study of lymphopenia after photon versus proton radiotherapy. The CDR3 spans 15 residues. The germline V gene has CDR1 KGHSH and CDR2 LQKENI. With 3 bases removed from V and 3 bases from J, the gap between germline ends came to 11 bases. Profiling relied on immunoSEQ multiplex PCR, and the TCRdb table lists in-frame clones only, not all of them. The data show approximately 70,000 clones, approximately 90% seen once. The TCR originated in a man aged 80 or over with esophageal cancer. This chain uses TRBV18 with TRBJ2-2, with a possible D match to TRBD1 (5 bases). The sequencing here drew on peripheral blood, taken from a patient treated with proton-based radiotherapy. The CDR3 here is CASSPRLGDTGELFF. The CDR3 DNA reads as TGTGCCAGCTCACCCCGTCTAGGGGACACCGGGGAGCTGTTTTTT.